This T cell receptor (beta chain) was captured by sequencing in a study of blood T cell repertoires in COVID-19. On the study more broadly: The United States, Italy and Spain supplied acute and convalescent COVID-19 samples.

V gave up 4 bases and J gave up 12 bases; unmatched junction bases: 14. The CDR3 is 15 residues long. Germline CDR1 SQVTM, CDR2 ANQGSEA. Here immunoSEQ multiplex PCR was the method, and the copy in TCRdb shows in-frame clones only, minus some. This table holds around 450,000 clones, roughly nine tenths found once. Those who participated ranged in age from 18 to 89 years and resided in 20 to 30 US areas. The chain joins TRBV29-1 to TRBJ1-4; 10 nucleotides line up with TRBD1. Sequenced sample: PBMCs or T cells enriched from blood (not recorded which). The clonotype comes from a woman aged 18-29 years with acute COVID-19. CDR3 protein: CSVAGTGDLIEELFF. The CDR3 coding sequence is TGCAGCGTTGCCGGGACAGGGGACCTAATAGAGGAACTGTTTTTT.